This TCR beta chain is from a study of immune characterization of retroperitoneal liposarcoma. In TCRdb, the PCR reads were re-called with MiXCR into one record per CDR3 protein. The sample shows some 20,000 distinct CDR3 sequences, around two fifths of them seen only once. This clonotype has only a few counts. From germline, CDR1 is MNHNY and CDR2 SVGAGI (reference sequence). CDR3 length: 15 amino acids. The clonotype was recovered from a male donor with retroperitoneal liposarcoma. Input material: blood. The V and J genes are TRBV6-6 and TRBJ2-1; D could derive from TRBD1 or TRBD2 (5 bases each). Judging by the DNA end, TRBJ2-7 fits better; the J call may be wrong. CDR3 protein: CASSYRDVRTYEQYF. In nucleotides, the CDR3 is TGTGCCAGCAGTTACCGGGACGTGCGAACCTACGAGCAGTACTTC.